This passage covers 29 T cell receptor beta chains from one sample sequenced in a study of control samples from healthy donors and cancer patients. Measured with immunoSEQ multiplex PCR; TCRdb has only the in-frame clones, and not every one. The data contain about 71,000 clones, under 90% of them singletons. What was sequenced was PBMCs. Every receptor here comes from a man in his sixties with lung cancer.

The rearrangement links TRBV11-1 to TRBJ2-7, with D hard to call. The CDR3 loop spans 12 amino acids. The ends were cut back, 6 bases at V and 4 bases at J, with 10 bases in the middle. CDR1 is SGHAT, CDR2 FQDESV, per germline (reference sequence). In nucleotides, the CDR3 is TGTGCCAGCAGTAACTACGGGTACGAGCAGTACGTC. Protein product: CASSNYGYEQYV.

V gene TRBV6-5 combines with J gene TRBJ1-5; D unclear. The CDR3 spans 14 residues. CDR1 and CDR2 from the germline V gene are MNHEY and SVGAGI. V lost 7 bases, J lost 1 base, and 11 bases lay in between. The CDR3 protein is CASTPARSNQPQHF. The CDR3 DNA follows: TGTGCCAGCACCCCCGCCAGGAGCAATCAGCCCCAGCATTTT.

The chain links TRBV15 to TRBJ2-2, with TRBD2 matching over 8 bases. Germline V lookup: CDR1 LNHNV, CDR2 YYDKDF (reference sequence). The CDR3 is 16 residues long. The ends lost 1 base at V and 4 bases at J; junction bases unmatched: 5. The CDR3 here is CATSRGSGGLTGELFF. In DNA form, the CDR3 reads TGTGCCACCAGCAGAGGAAGCGGGGGTCTCACCGGGGAGCTGTTTTTT.

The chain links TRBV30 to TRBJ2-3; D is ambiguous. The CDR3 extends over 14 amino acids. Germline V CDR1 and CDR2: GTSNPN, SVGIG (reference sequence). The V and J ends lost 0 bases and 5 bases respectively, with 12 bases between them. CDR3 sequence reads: CAWSVRTRRDTQYF. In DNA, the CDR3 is TGTGCCTGGAGTGTACGGACCCGCCGAGATACGCAGTATTTT.

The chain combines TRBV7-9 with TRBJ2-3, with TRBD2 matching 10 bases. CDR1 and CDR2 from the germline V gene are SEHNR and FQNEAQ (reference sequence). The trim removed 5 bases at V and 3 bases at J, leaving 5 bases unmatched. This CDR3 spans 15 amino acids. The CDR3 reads CASSLSGGVTDTQYF. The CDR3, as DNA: TGTGCCAGCAGCCTCAGCGGGGGGGTGACAGATACGCAGTATTTT.

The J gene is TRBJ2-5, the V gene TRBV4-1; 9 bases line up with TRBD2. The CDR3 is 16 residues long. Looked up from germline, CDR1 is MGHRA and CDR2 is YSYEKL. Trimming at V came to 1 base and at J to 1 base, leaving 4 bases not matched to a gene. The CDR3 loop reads CASSQGAGGTQETQYF. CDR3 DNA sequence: TGCGCCAGCAGCCAAGGAGCGGGGGGCACCCAAGAGACCCAGTACTTC.

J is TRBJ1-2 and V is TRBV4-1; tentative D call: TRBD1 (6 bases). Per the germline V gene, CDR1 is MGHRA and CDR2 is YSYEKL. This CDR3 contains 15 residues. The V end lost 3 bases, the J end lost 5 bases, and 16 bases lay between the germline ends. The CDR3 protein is CASSHNRVQGYGYTF. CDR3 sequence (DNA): TGCGCCAGCAGCCATAACAGGGTTCAGGGTTATGGCTACACCTTC.

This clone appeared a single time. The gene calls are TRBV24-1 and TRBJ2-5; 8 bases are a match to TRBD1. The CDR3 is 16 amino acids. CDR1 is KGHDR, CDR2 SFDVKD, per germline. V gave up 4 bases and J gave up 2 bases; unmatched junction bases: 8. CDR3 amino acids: CATSDSGQGGQETQYF. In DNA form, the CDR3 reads TGTGCCACCAGTGACTCCGGACAGGGTGGGCAAGAGACCCAGTACTTC.

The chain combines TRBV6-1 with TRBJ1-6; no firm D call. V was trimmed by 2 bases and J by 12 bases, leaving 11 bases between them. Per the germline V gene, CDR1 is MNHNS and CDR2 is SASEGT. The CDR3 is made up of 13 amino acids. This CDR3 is CASSELNGLPLHF. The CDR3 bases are TGTGCCAGCAGTGAATTGAACGGATTACCCCTCCACTTT.

The CDR3 region has the DNA TGTGCTAGTGGTTTAATGGAGGAGGCTTTCACAGATACGCAGTATTTT. Protein product: CASGLMEEAFTDTQYF. The chain links TRBV12-5 to TRBJ2-3, with D perhaps matching TRBD2 (5 bases). Germline CDR1 and CDR2: LGHNT and FRNRAP. V was shortened by 3 bases and J by 2 bases, with 15 bases between the two germline ends. CDR3 size: 16 residues. Filled out from reference TRBV12-5 and TRBJ2-3, the complete variable domain reads DARVTQTPRHKVTEMGQEVTMRCQPILGHNTVFWYRQTMMQGLELLAYFRNRAPLDDSGMPKDRFSAEMPDATLATLKIQPSEPRDSAVYFCASGLMEEAFTDTQYFGPGTRLTVL.

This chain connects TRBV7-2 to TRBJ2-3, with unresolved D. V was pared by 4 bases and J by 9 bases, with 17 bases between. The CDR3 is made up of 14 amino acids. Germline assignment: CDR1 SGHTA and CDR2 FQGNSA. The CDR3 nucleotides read TGTGCCAGCAGCTCCCGATTTAACATGCAGACGCAGTATTTT. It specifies CASSSRFNMQTQYF.

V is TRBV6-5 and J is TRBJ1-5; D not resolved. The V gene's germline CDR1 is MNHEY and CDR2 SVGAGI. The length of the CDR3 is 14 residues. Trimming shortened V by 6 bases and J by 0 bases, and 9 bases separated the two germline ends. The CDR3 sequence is CASRQEHSNQPQHF. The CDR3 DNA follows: TGTGCCAGCAGGCAGGAACATAGCAATCAGCCCCAGCATTTT.

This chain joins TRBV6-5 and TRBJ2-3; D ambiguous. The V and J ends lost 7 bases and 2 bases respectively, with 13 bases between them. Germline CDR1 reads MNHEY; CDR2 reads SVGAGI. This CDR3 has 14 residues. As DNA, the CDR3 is TGTGCCAGCAACCTTGAGGTCTCCACAGATACGCAGTATTTT. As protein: CASNLEVSTDTQYF.

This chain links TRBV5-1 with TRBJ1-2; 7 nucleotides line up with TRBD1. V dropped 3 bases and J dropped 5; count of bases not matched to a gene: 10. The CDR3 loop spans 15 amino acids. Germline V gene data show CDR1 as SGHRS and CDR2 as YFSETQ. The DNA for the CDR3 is TGCGCCAGCAGCTCGTTTGAGGGGGCGCAGTATGGCTACACCTTC. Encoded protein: CASSSFEGAQYGYTF.

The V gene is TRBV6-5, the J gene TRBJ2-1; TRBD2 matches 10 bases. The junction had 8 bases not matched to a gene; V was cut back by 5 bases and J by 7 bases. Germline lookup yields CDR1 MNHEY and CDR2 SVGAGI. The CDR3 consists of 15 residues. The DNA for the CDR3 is TGTGCCAGCAGTCGAGCGGGGGGGCCGGGGAATGAGCAGTTCTTC. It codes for CASSRAGGPGNEQFF.

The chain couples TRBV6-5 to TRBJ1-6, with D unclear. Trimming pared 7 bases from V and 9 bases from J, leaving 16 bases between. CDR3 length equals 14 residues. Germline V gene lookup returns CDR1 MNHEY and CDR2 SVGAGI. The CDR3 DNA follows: TGTGCCAGCACCCGGGATCCGGGCGGTTCACCCCTCCACTTT. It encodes CASTRDPGGSPLHF.

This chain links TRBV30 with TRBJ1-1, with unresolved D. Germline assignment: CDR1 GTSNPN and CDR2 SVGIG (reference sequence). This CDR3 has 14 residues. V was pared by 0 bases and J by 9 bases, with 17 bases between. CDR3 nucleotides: TGTGCCTGGAGTGTACAGCCGGTGACTTATAAAGCTTTCTTT. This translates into CAWSVQPVTYKAFF. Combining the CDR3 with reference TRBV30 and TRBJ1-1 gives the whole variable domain SQTIHQWPATLVQPVGSPLSLECTVEGTSNPNLYWYRQAAGRGLQLLFYSVGIGQISSEVPQNLSASRPQDRQFILSSKKLLLSDSGFYLCAWSVQPVTYKAFFGQGTRLTVV.

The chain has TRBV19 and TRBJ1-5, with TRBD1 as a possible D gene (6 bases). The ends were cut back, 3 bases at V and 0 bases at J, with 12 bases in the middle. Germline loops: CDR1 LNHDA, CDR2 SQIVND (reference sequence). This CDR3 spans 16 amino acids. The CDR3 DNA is TGTGCCAGTAGTATCGGGCAGGGGTATAGCAATCAGCCCCAGCATTTT. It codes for CASSIGQGYSNQPQHF.

CDR3: CASSPPSTGGNTGELFF. The CDR3 DNA follows: TGTGCCAGCTCACCACCTTCGACAGGGGGGAACACCGGGGAGCTGTTTTTT. The chain recombines TRBV18 with TRBJ2-2; 9 nucleotides match TRBD1. CDR1 and CDR2 (germline): KGHSH, LQKENI. The CDR3 sequence is 17 residues long. The V and J ends lost 0 bases and 1 base, in that order; junction bases with no gene match: 3.

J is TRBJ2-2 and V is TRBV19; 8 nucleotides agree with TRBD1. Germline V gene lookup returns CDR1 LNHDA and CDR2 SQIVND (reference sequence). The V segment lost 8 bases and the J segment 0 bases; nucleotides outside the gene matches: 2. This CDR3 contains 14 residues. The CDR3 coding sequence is TGTGCCAGTGGACAGGGCCCGAACACCGGGGAGCTGTTTTTT. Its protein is CASGQGPNTGELFF. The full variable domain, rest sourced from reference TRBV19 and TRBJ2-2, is DGGITQSPKYLFRKEGQNVTLSCEQNLNHDAMYWYRQDPGQGLRLIYYSQIVNDFQKGDIAEGYSVSREKKESFPLTVTSAQKNPTAFYLCASGQGPNTGELFFGEGSRLTVL.

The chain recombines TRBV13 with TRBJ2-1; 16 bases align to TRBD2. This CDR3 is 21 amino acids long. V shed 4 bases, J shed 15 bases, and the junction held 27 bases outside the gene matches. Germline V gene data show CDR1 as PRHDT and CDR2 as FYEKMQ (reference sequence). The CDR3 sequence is CASSSSSGTGTSGGADRNPFF. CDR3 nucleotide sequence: TGTGCCAGCAGCTCATCCTCCGGGACAGGGACTAGCGGGGGGGCCGATAGAAACCCGTTCTTC.

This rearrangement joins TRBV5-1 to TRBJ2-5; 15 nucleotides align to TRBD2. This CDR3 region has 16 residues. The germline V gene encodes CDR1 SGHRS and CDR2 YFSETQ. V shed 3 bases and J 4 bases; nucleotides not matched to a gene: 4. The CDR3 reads CASSWTSGGVVETQYF. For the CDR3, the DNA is TGCGCCAGCAGCTGGACTAGCGGGGGGGTTGTAGAGACCCAGTACTTC.

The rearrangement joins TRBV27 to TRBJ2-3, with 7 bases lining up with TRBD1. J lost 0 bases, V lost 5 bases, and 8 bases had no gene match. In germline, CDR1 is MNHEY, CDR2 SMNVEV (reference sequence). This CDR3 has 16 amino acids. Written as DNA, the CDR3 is TGTGCCAGCAGTCCCTGGGACAGTCCTAGCACAGATACGCAGTATTTT. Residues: CASSPWDSPSTDTQYF.

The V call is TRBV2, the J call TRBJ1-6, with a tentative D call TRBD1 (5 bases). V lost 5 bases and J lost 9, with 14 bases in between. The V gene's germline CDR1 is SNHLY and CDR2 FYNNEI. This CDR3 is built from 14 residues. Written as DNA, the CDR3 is TGTGCCAGCAGTTGGGACCGATCTGGTTCACCCCTCCACTTT. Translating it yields CASSWDRSGSPLHF.

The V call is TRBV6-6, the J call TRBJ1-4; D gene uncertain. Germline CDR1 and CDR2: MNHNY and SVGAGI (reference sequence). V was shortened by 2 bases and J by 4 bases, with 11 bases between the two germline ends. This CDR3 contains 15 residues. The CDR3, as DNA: TGTGCCAGCAGTTACAGGTCAGAGGGTAATGAAAAACTGTTTTTT. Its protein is CASSYRSEGNEKLFF.

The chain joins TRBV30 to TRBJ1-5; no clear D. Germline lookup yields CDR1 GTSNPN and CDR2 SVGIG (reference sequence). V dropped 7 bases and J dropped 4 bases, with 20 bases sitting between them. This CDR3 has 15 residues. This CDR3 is CAFQLPSLLNQPQHF. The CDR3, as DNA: TGTGCCTTCCAACTGCCAAGTCTTCTTAATCAGCCCCAGCATTTT.

Here the CDR3 reads CASSRLAANNEQFF. The CDR3 region has the DNA TGCGCCAGCAGTAGACTAGCGGCTAACAATGAGCAGTTCTTC. This chain connects TRBV4-1 to TRBJ2-1; TRBD2 agrees at 9 bases. With V trimmed by 6 bases and J by 5 bases, 5 bases remained unmatched. There are 14 residues in the CDR3. Germline loops: CDR1 MGHRA, CDR2 YSYEKL.

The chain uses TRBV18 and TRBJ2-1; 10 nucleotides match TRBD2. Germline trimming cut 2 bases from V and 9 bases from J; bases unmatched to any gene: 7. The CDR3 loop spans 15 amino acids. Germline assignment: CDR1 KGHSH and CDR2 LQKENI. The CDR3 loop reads CASSPRTSGLGEQFF. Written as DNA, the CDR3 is TGTGCCAGCTCACCAAGGACTAGCGGTTTAGGTGAGCAGTTCTTC.

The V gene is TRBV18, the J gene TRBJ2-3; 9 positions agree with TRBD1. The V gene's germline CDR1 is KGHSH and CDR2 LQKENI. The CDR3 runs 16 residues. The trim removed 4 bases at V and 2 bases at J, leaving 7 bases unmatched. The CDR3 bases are TGTGCCAGCTCACAACCGGGACAGGGTCCCACAGATACGCAGTATTTT. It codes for CASSQPGQGPTDTQYF.